This TCR beta chain was recorded in a study of blood T cell repertoires in COVID-19. Study-level background: Acute-phase and convalescent COVID-19 samples originated in the United States, Italy and Spain. PBMCs, B-cell-depleted T cells, or T cells were the source of the cDNA or gDNA that made up the material.

This clone was counted once. The V gene's germline CDR1 is SGHTA and CDR2 FQGTGA. This CDR3 contains 15 residues. J gave up 7 bases and V 5 bases, and 10 bases lay outside the gene matches. Per the study methods: Amplification with reference gene primers provided the estimates of nucleated cell counts. Here immunoSEQ multiplex PCR was the method, and the copy in TCRdb shows in-frame clones only, minus some. V, J and clone size are those of that table, while D and trimming were read from the DNA. The sample includes roughly 120,000 clones, 70% to 90% of them seen just once. The clonotype comes from a woman aged 70 to 79 who had recovered from COVID-19. The sample was peripheral blood. The chain employs TRBV7-3 and TRBJ1-4; 7 bases map to TRBD1. The CDR3 loop is CASSASGTDGEKLFF. The CDR3 nucleotides read TGTGCCAGCAGCGCCTCCGGGACAGACGGTGAAAAACTGTTTTTT.